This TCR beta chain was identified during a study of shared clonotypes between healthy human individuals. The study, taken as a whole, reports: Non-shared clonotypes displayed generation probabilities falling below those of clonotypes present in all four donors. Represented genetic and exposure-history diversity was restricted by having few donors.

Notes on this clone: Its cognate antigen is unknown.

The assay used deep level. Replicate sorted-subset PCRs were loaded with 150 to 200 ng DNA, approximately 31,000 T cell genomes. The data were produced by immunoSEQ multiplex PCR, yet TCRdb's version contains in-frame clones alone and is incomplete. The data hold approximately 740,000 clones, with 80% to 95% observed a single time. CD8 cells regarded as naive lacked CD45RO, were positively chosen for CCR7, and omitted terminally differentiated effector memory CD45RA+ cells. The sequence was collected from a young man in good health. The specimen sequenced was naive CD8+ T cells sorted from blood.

The DNA of the CDR3 is TGCGCCAGCAGCCCAGGACATTCGGACACCGGGGAGCTGTTTTTT. It specifies CASSPGHSDTGELFF. The chain couples TRBV5-1 to TRBJ2-2, with D possibly being TRBD1 (5 bases). The germline V gene has CDR1 SGHRS and CDR2 YFSETQ. V lost 4 bases to trimming and J lost 3 bases, with 13 bases between them. The CDR3 length is 15 residues.